Given below is one T cell receptor (beta chain) in context. Method: immunoSEQ multiplex PCR; TCRdb's copy keeps in-frame clones and lacks some. The sample lists about 28,000 clones; less than 90% were seen once. The treatment here: randomized to nivolumab then ipilimumab (arm A) or the reverse (arm B). PBMC sorting kept live CD3+CD8+ cells without CD19 or CD56. V lost 0 bases and J lost 5, with 15 bases in between. CDR1 and CDR2 (germline): SGHKS, YYEKEE (reference sequence). The CDR3 consists of 16 residues. The data belong to a study of sequential checkpoint blockade in melanoma. Study at large: First-line arms were nivolumab then ipilimumab, or the reverse, randomized 1:1.

This specimen consisted of CD8+ T cells sorted from blood (inferred from file names), obtained from a patient given nivolumab and ipilimumab in sequence. The TCR comes from a human donor with melanoma. The rearrangement uses TRBV5-5 and TRBJ1-5; maybe TRBD1 (5 bases). For the CDR3, the DNA is TGTGCCAGCAGCTTGGAATACAGGCAGATCTATCAGCCCCAGCATTTT. Amino acids: CASSLEYRQIYQPQHF.